This passage covers 10 T cell receptor beta chains from one sample sequenced in a study of CD8+CD57+ T cells in acquired aplastic anemia. Genomic DNA templated the TCR beta VDJ and CDR3 profiling. TCRdb re-called the reads through MiXCR, storing one row per CDR3 protein. The sample consists of 250,000 to 300,000 distinct CDR3 sequences, 55% to 60% of them appearing once. Sequenced material: sorted CD4+, CD8+, or CD8+CD57+ T cells (not recorded which) from PBMCs. Receptor source: a human donor with severe aplastic anemia or a healthy control (not recorded which).

This clonotype appeared many times. The chain combines TRBV7-8 with TRBJ2-3, with a tentative D call TRBD2 (5 bases). The CDR3 is made up of 17 amino acids. Per the germline V gene, CDR1 is SGHVS and CDR2 is FQNEAQ. Trimming cost V 4 bases and J 1 base, with 18 bases left between them. The CDR3 reads CASSSPLLLGGTDTQYF. DNA for the CDR3: TGTGCCAGCAGCTCCCCCCTTTTGCTGGGAGGCACAGATACGCAGTATTTT. Together with reference TRBV7-8 and TRBJ2-3, the CDR3 gives the full variable domain: GAGVSQSPRYKVAKRGQDVALRCDPISGHVSLFWYQQALGQGPEFLTYFQNEAQLDKSGLPSDRFFAERPEGSVSTLKIQRTQQEDSAVYLCASSSPLLLGGTDTQYFGPGTRLTVL.

The chain is built from TRBV13 and TRBJ2-7, with 9 positions matching TRBD1. Germline V CDR1 and CDR2: PRHDT, FYEKMQ (reference sequence). This CDR3 has 15 residues. V shed 5 bases, J shed 5 bases, and the junction held 10 bases outside the gene matches. The CDR3 DNA reads TGTGCCAGCAGCGAAAGGGGGGACAGGGCAAACGAGCAGTACTTC. The encoded protein is CASSERGDRANEQYF.

This clonotype was counted ten times or more. V gene TRBV18 combines with J gene TRBJ2-7, with unresolved D. The CDR3 covers 11 residues. CDR1 is KGHSH, CDR2 LQKENI, per germline. Trimming removed 6 bases at V and 7 bases at J, with 10 bases between. DNA of the CDR3: TGTGCCAGCTCCCGGACCGAAGAGCAGTACTTC. Encoded protein: CASSRTEEQYF.

The J gene is TRBJ2-5, the V gene TRBV29-1; TRBD1 matches 10 bases. V lost 4 bases, J lost 5 bases, and 1 base stayed unmatched. This CDR3 contains 12 residues. Germline V CDR1 and CDR2: SQVTM, ANQGSEA. The CDR3 sequence is CSVGQGAETQYF. CDR3 nucleotides: TGCAGCGTTGGACAGGGGGCTGAGACCCAGTACTTC.

This clonotype was found a few times. The chain has TRBV7-8 and TRBJ2-1; D is ambiguous. The CDR3 extends over 15 amino acids. Germline values: CDR1 SGHVS, CDR2 FQNEAQ. Trimming took off 1 base at V and 0 bases at J, with 7 bases between the two ends. The CDR3 region has the DNA TGTGCCAGCAGCTTAGGAAAGAGCTCCTACAATGAGCAGTTCTTC. It codes for CASSLGKSSYNEQFF. Full variable domain (missing parts from reference TRBV7-8 and TRBJ2-1): GAGVSQSPRYKVAKRGQDVALRCDPISGHVSLFWYQQALGQGPEFLTYFQNEAQLDKSGLPSDRFFAERPEGSVSTLKIQRTQQEDSAVYLCASSLGKSSYNEQFFGPGTRLTVL.

J is TRBJ1-5 and V is TRBV29-1, with D unresolved. The CDR3 is 13 residues long. V lost 3 bases, J lost 4 bases, and 10 bases lay in between. CDR1 SQVTM and CDR2 ANQGSEA come from the germline V gene. The CDR3 is CSVEACRNQPQHF. CDR3 sequence (DNA): TGCAGCGTTGAGGCGTGCAGAAATCAGCCCCAGCATTTT.

The CDR3 coding sequence is TGTGCCAGCAGCTTAGAGACTAGCGGGGACTACAATGAGCAGTTCTTC. The encoded protein is CASSLETSGDYNEQFF. The chain links TRBV7-6 to TRBJ2-1; 11 bases align to TRBD2. V lost 1 base and J lost 3; bases outside the gene matches: 2. Germline V gene data show CDR1 as SGHVS and CDR2 as FNYEAQ. This CDR3 spans 16 amino acids.

This clonotype was recorded many times. V is TRBV6-1 and J is TRBJ2-2; 7 bases map to TRBD1. Germline trimming cut 6 bases from V and 0 bases from J; bases unmatched to any gene: 7. CDR1 MNHNS and CDR2 SASEGT come from the germline V gene. CDR3 size: 16 residues. The CDR3 coding sequence is TGTGCCAGCAGCTCTGGACAGGCGTCGAACACCGGGGAGCTGTTTTTT. Encoded protein: CASSSGQASNTGELFF.

J is TRBJ2-1 and V is TRBV12-3 or TRBV12-4; 8 nucleotides align to TRBD2. The CDR3 has 15 amino acids. Trimming at V came to 6 bases and at J to 0 bases, leaving 4 bases not matched to a gene. CDR3 in DNA: TGTGCCAGCAGCCCCAGCGGGAGCTCCTACAATGAGCAGTTCTTC. It specifies CASSPSGSSYNEQFF.

The chain recombines TRBV5-1 with TRBJ1-5; no clear D. The germline gives CDR1 SGHRS, CDR2 YFSETQ. Trimming pared 1 base from V and 6 bases from J, leaving 14 bases between. The CDR3 length is 15 residues. CDR3: CASSLRGLGSQPQHF. CDR3 in DNA: TGCGCCAGCAGCTTGCGTGGACTGGGAAGTCAGCCCCAGCATTTT.